A single sample is the source of the 19 T cell receptor beta chains below, sequenced in a study of cytomegalovirus exposure and HLA in healthy donors. TCRdb keeps only in-frame clones here, not all; method: immunoSEQ multiplex PCR. The profile shows approximately 120,000 clones, roughly 89% of them singletons. The specimen sequenced was PBMCs. The source is a woman between 18 and 30 years old in good health and CMV-seronegative.

The chain joins TRBV5-1 to TRBJ1-4; 8 bases align to TRBD1. Per the germline V gene, CDR1 is SGHRS and CDR2 is YFSETQ. The CDR3 is 14 amino acids. V dropped 3 bases and J dropped 5; count of bases not matched to a gene: 3. The CDR3 protein is CASSSSGGNEKLFF. The CDR3 coding sequence is TGCGCCAGCAGCTCATCAGGGGGCAATGAAAAACTGTTTTTT.

This chain links TRBV7-2 with TRBJ1-5; TRBD1 matches at 12 bases. The CDR3 has 16 amino acids. With V trimmed by 1 base and J by 5 bases, 3 bases remained unmatched. The V gene's germline CDR1 is SGHTA and CDR2 FQGNSA. As DNA, the CDR3 is TGTGCCAGCAGCTTAGAAGGGACAGGGGGCGATCAGCCCCAGCATTTT. Protein product: CASSLEGTGGDQPQHF. Drawing the rest from reference TRBV7-2 and TRBJ1-5, the complete variable domain is GAGVSQSPSNKVTEKGKDVELRCDPISGHTALYWYRQSLGQGLEFLIYFQGNSAPDKSGLPSDRFSAERTGGSVSTLTIQRTQQEDSAVYLCASSLEGTGGDQPQHFGDGTRLSIL.

There are many counts of this clone. This chain uses TRBV6-4 with TRBJ2-3; D remains unclear. The CDR3 extends over 13 amino acids. Looked up from germline, CDR1 is MRHNA and CDR2 is SNTAGT. Trimming left V 0 bases short and J 2 bases short, with 3 bases between. The CDR3 protein is CASSDSATDTQYF. CDR3 DNA: TGTGCCAGCAGTGACTCAGCCACAGATACGCAGTATTTT.

The genes are TRBV18 and TRBJ1-2; 10 bases are a match to TRBD1. The CDR3 length is 14 residues. Germline trimming cut 4 bases from V and 4 bases from J; bases unmatched to any gene: 3. Germline loops: CDR1 KGHSH, CDR2 LQKENI. The CDR3 sequence is CASSLGQGTYGYTF. The CDR3 region has the DNA TGTGCCAGCTCACTGGGACAGGGGACCTATGGCTACACCTTC.

The chain couples TRBV28 to TRBJ1-1; 7 bases line up with TRBD1. The germline V gene has CDR1 MDHEN and CDR2 SYDVKM. The CDR3 has 15 residues. V shed 5 bases, J shed 1 base, and the junction held 7 bases outside the gene matches. The CDR3 DNA reads as TGTGCCAGCAGTCCCCCGGGACAGAGGAACACTGAAGCTTTCTTT. It codes for CASSPPGQRNTEAFF.

The chain couples TRBV28 to TRBJ1-1; tentative D call: TRBD1 (5 bases). Trimming took 6 bases from V and 5 from J, leaving 16 bases between them. The CDR3 is 14 amino acids. CDR1 is MDHEN, CDR2 SYDVKM, per germline. The CDR3 loop reads CASRTPGGRTEAFF. As DNA, the CDR3 is TGTGCCAGCAGGACCCCGGGGGGTAGGACTGAAGCTTTCTTT.

The chain couples TRBV14 to TRBJ2-7, with TRBD1 identical over 9 bases. Germline CDR1 is SGHDN and CDR2 is FVKESK. Trimming at V came to 1 base and at J to 6 bases, leaving 13 bases not matched to a gene. The CDR3 has 17 amino acids. CDR3 loop: CASSQVSLRTGASEQYF. The CDR3 DNA follows: TGTGCCAGCAGCCAAGTCTCGCTTAGGACAGGGGCGTCCGAGCAGTACTTC.

The chain joins TRBV28 to TRBJ2-2, with D possibly being TRBD1 (5 bases). V lost 1 base to trimming and J lost 7 bases, with 10 bases between them. Germline V lookup: CDR1 MDHEN, CDR2 SYDVKM. The CDR3 consists of 14 residues. CDR3 bases: TGTGCCAGCAGTTTATTTCAGGGCGGCGGGGAGCTGTTTTTT. It codes for CASSLFQGGGELFF.

V is TRBV29-1 and J is TRBJ1-2; unclear D gene. With 0 bases removed from V and 7 bases from J, the gap between germline ends came to 18 bases. Germline V gives CDR1 SQVTM, CDR2 ANQGSEA. This CDR3 has 15 amino acids. The CDR3 protein is CSVEDPGLSMRGYTF. The CDR3 DNA sequence: TGCAGCGTTGAAGATCCCGGACTCAGCATGCGTGGCTACACCTTC.

The chain couples TRBV5-6 to TRBJ2-2; 9 bases align to TRBD1. The CDR3 has 15 residues. V trimming: 4 bases; J trimming: 4 bases; junction bases outside the gene matches: 5. Germline V gives CDR1 SGHDT, CDR2 YYEEEE. The CDR3 DNA reads TGTGCCAGCAGCGCCGGGACAGGGACCACCGGGGAGCTGTTTTTT. This codes for CASSAGTGTTGELFF.

This rearrangement joins TRBV7-8 to TRBJ2-7; a possible D gene is TRBD2 (6 bases). Germline V lookup: CDR1 SGHVS, CDR2 FQNEAQ. This CDR3 region has 13 residues. Trimming pared 5 bases from V and 0 bases from J, leaving 8 bases between. CDR3 sequence (DNA): TGTGCCAGCAGCCGGGACTTCTCCTACGAGCAGTACTTC. Protein product: CASSRDFSYEQYF.

J is TRBJ1-2 and V is TRBV11-2; D gene uncertain. Germline CDR1 reads SGHAT; CDR2 reads FQNNGV. The CDR3 has 13 amino acids. Deletions cut 0 bases from V and 8 bases from J, with 10 bases between. The CDR3 sequence is CASSLDWALGYTF. The CDR3 DNA reads TGTGCCAGCAGCTTAGATTGGGCCTTGGGCTACACCTTC.

This clone was found once. The chain has TRBV7-9 and TRBJ1-5, with D perhaps TRBD1 (6 bases). CDR3 length: 16 amino acids. The V end was cut by 4 bases, the J end by 1 base, with 14 bases between. Germline V CDR1 and CDR2: SEHNR, FQNEAQ (reference sequence). CDR3 sequence: CASSSWTDSSNQPQHF. CDR3 nucleotides: TGTGCCAGCAGCTCTTGGACAGATAGCAGCAATCAGCCCCAGCATTTT.

The rearrangement uses TRBV18 and TRBJ2-3, with D perhaps matching TRBD1 (5 bases). Looked up from germline, CDR1 is KGHSH and CDR2 is LQKENI. CDR3 size: 16 residues. Trimming took 3 bases from V and 2 from J, leaving 15 bases between them. CDR3 residues: CASSPMTDTYTDTQYF. CDR3 nucleotides: TGTGCCAGCTCACCTATGACAGACACCTACACAGATACGCAGTATTTT.

The chain recombines TRBV7-9 with TRBJ2-5, with a tentative D call TRBD1 (6 bases). V was trimmed by 7 bases and J by 2 bases, leaving 14 bases between them. Germline CDR1 and CDR2: SEHNR and FQNEAQ (reference sequence). This CDR3 spans 14 amino acids. CDR3 in DNA: TGTGCCAGCACCCCAGGGGTCTATCAAGAGACCCAGTACTTC. This gives the protein CASTPGVYQETQYF.

V usage is TRBV25-1 and J usage is TRBJ2-7; D remains ambiguous. The ends were cut back, 4 bases at V and 3 bases at J, with 4 bases in the middle. The CDR3 length is 11 residues. The germline V gene has CDR1 MGHDK and CDR2 SYGVNS. Here the CDR3 reads CASSANYEQYF. For the CDR3, the DNA is TGTGCCAGCAGTGCCAACTACGAGCAGTACTTC.

V usage is TRBV15 and J usage is TRBJ2-1; TRBD2 agrees at 11 bases. CDR1 and CDR2 from the germline V gene are LNHNV and YYDKDF (reference sequence). The CDR3 consists of 19 residues. V was clipped by 5 bases and J by 10 bases; unmatched bases: 22. CDR3 protein: CATSAPGGVSLAGGWEQFF. DNA of the CDR3: TGTGCCACCAGCGCTCCCGGCGGGGTTAGCCTAGCGGGAGGTTGGGAGCAGTTCTTC. Filled out from reference TRBV15 and TRBJ2-1, the complete variable domain reads DAMVIQNPRYQVTQFGKPVTLSCSQTLNHNVMYWYQQKSSQAPKLLFHYYDKDFNNEADTPDNFQSRRPNTSFCFLDIRSPGLGDTAMYLCATSAPGGVSLAGGWEQFFGPGTRLTVL.

The gene calls are TRBV11-3 and TRBJ2-7, with D perhaps TRBD2 (5 bases). Germline CDR1 SGHNT, CDR2 YENEEA. V lost 4 bases to trimming and J lost 5 bases, with 12 bases between them. The CDR3 runs to 13 residues. The CDR3 loop is CASSYGKSNEQYF. The CDR3 coding sequence is TGTGCCAGCAGCTACGGGAAGTCGAACGAGCAGTACTTC.

This chain connects TRBV12-2 to TRBJ2-3; TRBD2, the table's D call, lacks a check against the DNA. TRBV12-2 has pseudogene status. This CDR3 has 16 amino acids. In DNA, the CDR3 is TGTGCAAGTCGCTTTGATCTAGCGGGAGAAGCAGATACGCAGTATTTT. Its translation is CASRFDLAGEADTQYF.